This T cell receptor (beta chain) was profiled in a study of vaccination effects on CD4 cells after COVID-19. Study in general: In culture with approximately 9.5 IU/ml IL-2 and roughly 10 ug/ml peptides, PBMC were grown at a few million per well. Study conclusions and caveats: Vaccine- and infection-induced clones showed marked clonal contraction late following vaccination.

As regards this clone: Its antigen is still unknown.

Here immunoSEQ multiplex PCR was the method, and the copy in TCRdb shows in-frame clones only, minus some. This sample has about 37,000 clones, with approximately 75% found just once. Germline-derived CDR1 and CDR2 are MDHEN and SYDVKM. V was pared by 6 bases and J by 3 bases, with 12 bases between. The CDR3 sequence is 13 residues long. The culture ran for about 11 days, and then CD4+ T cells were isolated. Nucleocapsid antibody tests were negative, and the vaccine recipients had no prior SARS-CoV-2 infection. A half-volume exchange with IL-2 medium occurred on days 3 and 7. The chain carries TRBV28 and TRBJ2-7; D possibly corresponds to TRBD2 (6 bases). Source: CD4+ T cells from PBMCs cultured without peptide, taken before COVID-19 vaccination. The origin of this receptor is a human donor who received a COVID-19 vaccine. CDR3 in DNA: TGTGCCAGCAGCGGGCGGGATCACTACGAGCAGTACTTC. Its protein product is CASSGRDHYEQYF.